This T cell receptor beta chain derives from a study of blood T cell repertoires in COVID-19 (dated by TCRdb to the early 2020s). For the wider study: The collaborator samples originated in the United States, Italy and Spain and spanned the acute and convalescent phases of COVID-19. The material from the prospective study consisted of cDNA or gDNA derived from T cells, B-cell-depleted T cells, or PBMCs. The dataset comprised deeply sampled blood TCRbeta repertoires from subjects exposed to, actively infected with, or recovered from COVID-19. The repertoires were made available in a free public database intended to serve as a resource for research on the immune response to SARS-CoV-2. HLA class I and class II types, where available, came from metadata supplied by the sample provider rather than from assay-based typing. Samples came from the ongoing ImmuneRACE study (first 160 participants) plus 1,254 subjects from 6 global collaborators. A de-identified subject ID, COVID-19 status, age in years and sex were almost always included in the sample metadata.

Summary of the overall study and its limitations: Clinical and demographic metadata were provided uncurated, with the amount varying by source and participant.

Participants in the prospective study were enrolled through a virtual design, were aged about 18 to 90 years, and lived in 20 to 30 United States geographic areas. In the prospective study, participants were assigned to cohorts based on the clinical history participants reported in a screening survey and a study questionnaire. Recovered participants in ImmuneRACE Cohort 3 were defined as having two consecutive negative NP/OP PCR tests, clearance from a healthcare professional, or resolution of symptoms. Mobile phlebotomists in the prospective study collected whole blood, serum and a nasopharyngeal or oropharyngeal swab from every participant. Additional blood draws and questionnaires over an approximately two-month period could optionally be provided by prospective study participants. Blood samples from the prospective study were shipped frozen or at room temperature prior to DNA extraction. The germline V gene provides CDR1 SGHTA and CDR2 FQGNSA. The CDR3 measures 12 amino acids from cysteine to phenylalanine. The retained sequence is limited to the CDR3, 36 bases, with the frame set at the first base. V and J lose 5 bases and 6 bases, and a span of 10 bases separates them.

TCRbeta CDR3 regions were amplified from genomic DNA using the immunoSEQ Assay, a bias-controlled multiplex PCR. The paper's processing steps were these. The number of nucleated cells in each sample was estimated by amplification of reference gene primers within the assay. Sequence reads were collapsed and filtered to measure the absolute abundance of every unique TCRbeta CDR3 rearrangement. For each sample, productive Simpson clonality was calculated as the square root of Simpson's diversity index over productive rearrangements. Imported from immuneACCESS, the table was reduced by TCRdb to in-frame sequences with V and J called. These copies leave out some clones; in studies compared against another copy, an unresolved V gene accounts for under half, and the cause of the remainder is not known. V, J and clone size reflect that table, while D and trimming were determined from the DNA. The sample table lists 220,000 or so clones, over 65% of them with a count of one. In total, the top ten clones hold roughly 3.5% of the sample.

This clone came up once. The antigen it recognizes is unknown. Base qualities were left out, and no much larger clone turns up one base away. This receptor was identified in a woman aged 55-69 years who had recovered from COVID-19. The specimen sequenced was PBMCs or T cells enriched from blood (not recorded which). The sequence links TRBV7-2 to TRBJ1-2; D gene: possibly TRBD1, on 6 matching bases. The CDR3 sequence is CASSTTGNGYTF. The nucleotide sequence is TGTGCCAGCAGCACGACAGGAAATGGCTACACCTTC.